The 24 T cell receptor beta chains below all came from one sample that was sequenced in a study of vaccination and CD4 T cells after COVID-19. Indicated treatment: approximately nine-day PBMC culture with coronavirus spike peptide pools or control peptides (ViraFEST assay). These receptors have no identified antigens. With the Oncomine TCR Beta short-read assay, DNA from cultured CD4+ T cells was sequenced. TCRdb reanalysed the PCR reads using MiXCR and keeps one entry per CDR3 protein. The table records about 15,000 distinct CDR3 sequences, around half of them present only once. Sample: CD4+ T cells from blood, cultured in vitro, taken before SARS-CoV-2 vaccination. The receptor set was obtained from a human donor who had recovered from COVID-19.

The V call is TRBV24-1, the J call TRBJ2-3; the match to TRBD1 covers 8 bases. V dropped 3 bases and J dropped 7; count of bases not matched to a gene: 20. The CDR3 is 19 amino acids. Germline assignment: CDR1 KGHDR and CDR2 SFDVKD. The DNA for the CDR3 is TGTGCCACCAGTGATGAACAAGGACAGGGTTGGGTTCAGGGGAATACGCAGTATTTT. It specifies CATSDEQGQGWVQGNTQYF.

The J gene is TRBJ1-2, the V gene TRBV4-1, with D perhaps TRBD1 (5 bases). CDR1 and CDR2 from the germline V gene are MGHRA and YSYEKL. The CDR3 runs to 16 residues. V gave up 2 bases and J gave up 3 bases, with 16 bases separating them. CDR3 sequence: CASSQWTPEVDYGYTF. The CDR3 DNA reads TGCGCCAGCAGCCAATGGACACCGGAGGTCGACTATGGCTACACCTTC.

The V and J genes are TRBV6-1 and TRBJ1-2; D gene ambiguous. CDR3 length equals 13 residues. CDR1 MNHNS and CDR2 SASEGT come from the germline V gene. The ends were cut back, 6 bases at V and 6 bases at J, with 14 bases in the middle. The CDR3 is CASRPQVQDGYTF. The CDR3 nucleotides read TGTGCCAGCAGGCCTCAAGTTCAGGATGGCTACACCTTC.

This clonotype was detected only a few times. CDR3 DNA: TGTGCCAGCATGCGGGGGAGACCGACGGACGGGTACGAGCAGTACTTC. It translates to CASMRGRPTDGYEQYF. The chain recombines TRBV27 with TRBJ2-7; the match to TRBD2 covers 7 bases. CDR3 length: 16 amino acids. The trim removed 7 bases at V and 4 bases at J, leaving 16 bases unmatched. Germline V gene data show CDR1 as MNHEY and CDR2 as SMNVEV (reference sequence).

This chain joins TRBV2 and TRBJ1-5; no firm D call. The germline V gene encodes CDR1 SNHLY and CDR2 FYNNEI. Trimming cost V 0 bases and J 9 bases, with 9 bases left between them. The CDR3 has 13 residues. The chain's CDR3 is CASSEAYSRPQHF. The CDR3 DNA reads TGTGCCAGCAGTGAAGCCTACTCTCGGCCCCAGCATTTT.

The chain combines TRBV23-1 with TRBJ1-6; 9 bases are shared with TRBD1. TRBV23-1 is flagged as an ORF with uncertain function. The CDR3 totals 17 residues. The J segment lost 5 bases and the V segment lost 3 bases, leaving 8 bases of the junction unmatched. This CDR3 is CASSHNGQGIDNSPLHF. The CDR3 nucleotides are TGCGCCAGCAGTCACAACGGACAGGGGATAGATAATTCACCCCTCCACTTT.

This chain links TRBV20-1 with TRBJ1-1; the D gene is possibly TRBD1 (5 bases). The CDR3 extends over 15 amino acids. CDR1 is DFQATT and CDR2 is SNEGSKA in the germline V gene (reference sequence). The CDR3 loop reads CSGLGEMRKNTEAFF. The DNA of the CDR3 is TGCAGCGGTTTGGGGGAGATGAGGAAGAACACTGAAGCTTTCTTT.

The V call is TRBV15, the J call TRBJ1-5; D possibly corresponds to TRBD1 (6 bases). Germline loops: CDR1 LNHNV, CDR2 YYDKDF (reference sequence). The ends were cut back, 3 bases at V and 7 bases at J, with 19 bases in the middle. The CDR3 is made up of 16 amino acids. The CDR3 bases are TGTGCCACCAGCAGGGCACGGGGGGGCGGTGGGCAGCCCCAGCATTTT. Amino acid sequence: CATSRARGGGGQPQHF.

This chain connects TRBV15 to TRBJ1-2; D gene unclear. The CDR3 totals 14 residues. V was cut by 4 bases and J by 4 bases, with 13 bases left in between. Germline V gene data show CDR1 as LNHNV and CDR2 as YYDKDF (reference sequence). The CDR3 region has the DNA TGTGCCACCAGCACACGAACCTCGGGCTATGGCTACACCTTC. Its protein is CATSTRTSGYGYTF.

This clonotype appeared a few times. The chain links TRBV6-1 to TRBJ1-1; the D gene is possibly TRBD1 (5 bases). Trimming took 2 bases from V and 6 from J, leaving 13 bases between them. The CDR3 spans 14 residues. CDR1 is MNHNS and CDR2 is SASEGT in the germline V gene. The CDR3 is CASSEKWDGAEAFF. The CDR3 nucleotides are TGTGCCAGCAGTGAAAAATGGGACGGAGCTGAAGCTTTCTTT.

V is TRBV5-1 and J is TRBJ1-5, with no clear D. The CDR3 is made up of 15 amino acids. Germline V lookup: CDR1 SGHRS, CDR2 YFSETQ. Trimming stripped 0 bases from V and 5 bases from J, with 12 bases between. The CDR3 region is CASSLEGWEYQPQHF. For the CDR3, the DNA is TGCGCCAGCAGCTTGGAAGGGTGGGAGTATCAGCCCCAGCATTTT.

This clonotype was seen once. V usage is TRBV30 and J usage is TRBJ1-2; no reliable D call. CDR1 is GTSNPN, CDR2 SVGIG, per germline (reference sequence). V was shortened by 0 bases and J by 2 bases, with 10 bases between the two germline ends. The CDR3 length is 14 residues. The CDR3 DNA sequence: TGTGCCTGGAGTGTACTGGGCAGGAACTATGGCTACACCTTC. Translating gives CAWSVLGRNYGYTF.

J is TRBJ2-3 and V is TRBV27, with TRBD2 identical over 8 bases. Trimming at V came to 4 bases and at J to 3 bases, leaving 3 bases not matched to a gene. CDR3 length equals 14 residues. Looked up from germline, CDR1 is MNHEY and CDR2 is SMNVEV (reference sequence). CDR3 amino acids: CASSSAGGTDTQYF. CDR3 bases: TGTGCCAGCAGTTCCGCGGGGGGAACAGATACGCAGTATTTT.

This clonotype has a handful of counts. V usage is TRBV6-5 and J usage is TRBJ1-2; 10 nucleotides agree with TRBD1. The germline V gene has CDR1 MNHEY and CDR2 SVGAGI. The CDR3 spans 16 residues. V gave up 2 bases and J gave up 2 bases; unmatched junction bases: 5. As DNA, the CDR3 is TGTGCCAGCAGTTACCACCGGGACAGGGGAAACTATGGCTACACCTTC. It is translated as CASSYHRDRGNYGYTF.

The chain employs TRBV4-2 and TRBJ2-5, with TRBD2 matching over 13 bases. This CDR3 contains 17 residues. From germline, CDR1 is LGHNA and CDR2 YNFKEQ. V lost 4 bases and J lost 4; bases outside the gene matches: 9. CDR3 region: CASSPGSGTSGAETQYF. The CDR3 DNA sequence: TGTGCCAGCAGCCCAGGGAGCGGGACTAGCGGGGCAGAGACCCAGTACTTC.

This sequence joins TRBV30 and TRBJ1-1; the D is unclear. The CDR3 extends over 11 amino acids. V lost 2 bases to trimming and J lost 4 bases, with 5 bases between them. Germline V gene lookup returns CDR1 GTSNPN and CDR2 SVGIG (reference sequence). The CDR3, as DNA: TGTGCCTGGAGTTTGAGCACTGAAGCTTTCTTT. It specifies CAWSLSTEAFF.

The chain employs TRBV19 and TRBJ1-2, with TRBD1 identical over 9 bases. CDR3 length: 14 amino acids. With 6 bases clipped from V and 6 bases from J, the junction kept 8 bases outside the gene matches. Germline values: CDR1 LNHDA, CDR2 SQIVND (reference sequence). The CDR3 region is CASSGRGQGDGYTF. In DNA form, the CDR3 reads TGTGCCAGTAGCGGCAGGGGACAGGGAGATGGCTACACCTTC.

CDR3 residues: CASSASYEQYF. CDR3 in DNA: TGTGCCAGTAGTGCCAGCTACGAGCAGTACTTC. The chain has TRBV19 and TRBJ2-7; D gene unclear. The CDR3 totals 11 residues. V shed 5 bases and J shed 3 bases, with 5 bases lying between them. Germline-derived CDR1 and CDR2 are LNHDA and SQIVND (reference sequence).

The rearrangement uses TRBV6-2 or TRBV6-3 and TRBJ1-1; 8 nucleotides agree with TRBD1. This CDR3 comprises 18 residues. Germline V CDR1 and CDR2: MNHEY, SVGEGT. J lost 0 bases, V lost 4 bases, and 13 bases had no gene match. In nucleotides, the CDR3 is TGTGCCAGCAGTTCAAATCGCCGGACAGGGAACATGAACACTGAAGCTTTCTTT. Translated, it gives CASSSNRRTGNMNTEAFF.

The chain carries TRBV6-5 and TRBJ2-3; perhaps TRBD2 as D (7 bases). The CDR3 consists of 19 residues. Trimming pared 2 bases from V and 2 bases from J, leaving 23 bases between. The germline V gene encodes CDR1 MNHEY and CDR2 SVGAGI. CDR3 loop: CASSYRSWGGGGATDTQYF. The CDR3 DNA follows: TGTGCCAGCAGTTACCGAAGCTGGGGGGGCGGTGGGGCCACAGATACGCAGTATTTT.

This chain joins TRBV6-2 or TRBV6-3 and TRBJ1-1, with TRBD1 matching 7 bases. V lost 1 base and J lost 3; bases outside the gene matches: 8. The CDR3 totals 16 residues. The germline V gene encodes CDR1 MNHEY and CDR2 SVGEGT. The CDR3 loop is CASSYLQGRAYTEAFF. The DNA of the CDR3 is TGTGCCAGCAGTTACTTACAGGGGAGAGCGTACACTGAAGCTTTCTTT.

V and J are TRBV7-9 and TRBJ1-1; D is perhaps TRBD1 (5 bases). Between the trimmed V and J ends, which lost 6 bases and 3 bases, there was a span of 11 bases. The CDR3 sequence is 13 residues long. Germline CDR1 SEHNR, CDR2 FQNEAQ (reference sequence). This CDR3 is CASSIGAHTEAFF. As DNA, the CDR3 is TGTGCCAGCAGTATAGGGGCCCACACTGAAGCTTTCTTT.

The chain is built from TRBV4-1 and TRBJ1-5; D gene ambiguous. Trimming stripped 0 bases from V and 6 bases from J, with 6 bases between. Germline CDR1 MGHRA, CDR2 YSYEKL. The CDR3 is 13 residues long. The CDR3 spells CASSQEGFQPQHF. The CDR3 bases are TGCGCCAGCAGCCAAGAGGGTTTTCAGCCCCAGCATTTT.

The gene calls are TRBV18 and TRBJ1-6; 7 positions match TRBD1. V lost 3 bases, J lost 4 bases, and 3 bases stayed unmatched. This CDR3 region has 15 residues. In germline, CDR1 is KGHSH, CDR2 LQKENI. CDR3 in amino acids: CASSPRDSYNSPLHF. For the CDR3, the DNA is TGTGCCAGCTCACCCCGGGACAGTTATAATTCACCCCTCCACTTT.